This TCR beta chain was documented in a study of OX40 agonist ivuxolimab in advanced cancers. As for the study in general: Every patient in dose escalation had hepatocellular carcinoma, melanoma, renal cell or head and neck cancer. General observations from the study: The antigen specificity of the peripheral T cells (those that were expanded) was not determined. Expanded clones belonging to CD8+ T cells outnumbered, on average, those of CD4+.

Only in-frame clones appear in the TCRdb table, and some are missing; sequencing was by immunoSEQ multiplex PCR. The sample records 150,000 to 170,000 clones, 94% being singletons. Concerning this clone itself: What it binds is unknown.

The CDR3 has 12 residues. V lost 4 bases and J 2 bases, leaving 7 bases between the germline ends. CDR1 GTSNPN and CDR2 SVGIG come from the germline V gene (reference sequence). This chain links TRBV30 with TRBJ2-3, with no clear D. Sequenced here: CD4+ or CD8+ T cells sorted from blood, sampled in a trial of the OX40 agonist ivuxolimab. The receptor's source is an adult with an advanced solid tumor such as melanoma, head and neck, liver or kidney cancer. CDR3 sequence (DNA): TGTGCCTGGATTCCCTACACAGATACGCAGTATTTT. Protein: CAWIPYTDTQYF.